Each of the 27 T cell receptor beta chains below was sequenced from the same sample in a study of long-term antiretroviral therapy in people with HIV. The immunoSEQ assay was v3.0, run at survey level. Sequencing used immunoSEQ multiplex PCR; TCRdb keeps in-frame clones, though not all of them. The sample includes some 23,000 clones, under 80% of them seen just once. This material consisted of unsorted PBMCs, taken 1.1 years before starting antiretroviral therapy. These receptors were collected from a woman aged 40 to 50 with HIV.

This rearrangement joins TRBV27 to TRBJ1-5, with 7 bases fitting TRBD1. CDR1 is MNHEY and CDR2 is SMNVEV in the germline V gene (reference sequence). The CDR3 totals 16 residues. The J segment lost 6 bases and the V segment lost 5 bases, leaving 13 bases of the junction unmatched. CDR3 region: CASSPTGQAFRQPQHF. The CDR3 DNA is TGTGCCAGCAGTCCAACCGGACAGGCTTTTCGTCAGCCCCAGCATTTT.

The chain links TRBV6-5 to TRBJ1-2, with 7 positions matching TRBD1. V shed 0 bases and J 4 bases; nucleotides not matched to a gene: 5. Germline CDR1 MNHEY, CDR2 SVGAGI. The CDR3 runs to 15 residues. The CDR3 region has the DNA TGTGCCAGCAGTTACTCAAGAGGGACAGCCTATGGCTACACCTTC. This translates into CASSYSRGTAYGYTF.

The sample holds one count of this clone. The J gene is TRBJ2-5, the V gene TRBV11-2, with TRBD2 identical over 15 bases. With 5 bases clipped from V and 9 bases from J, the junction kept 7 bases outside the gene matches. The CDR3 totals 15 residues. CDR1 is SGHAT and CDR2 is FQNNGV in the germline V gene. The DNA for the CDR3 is TGTGCCAGCAGCCTTGGACTAGCGGGGGGGGTGGCCCAGTACTTC. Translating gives CASSLGLAGGVAQYF.

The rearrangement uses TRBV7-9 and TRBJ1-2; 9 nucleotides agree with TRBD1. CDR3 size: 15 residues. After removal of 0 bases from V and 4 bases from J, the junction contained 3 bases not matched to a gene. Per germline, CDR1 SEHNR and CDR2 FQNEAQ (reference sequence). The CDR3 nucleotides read TGTGCCAGCAGCTTAGCGGGACAGGGCCTCTATGGCTACACCTTC. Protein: CASSLAGQGLYGYTF. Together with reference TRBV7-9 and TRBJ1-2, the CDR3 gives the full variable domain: DTGVSQNPRHKITKRGQNVTFRCDPISEHNRLYWYRQTLGQGPEFLTYFQNEAQLEKSRLLSDRFSAERPKGSFSTLEIQRTEQGDSAMYLCASSLAGQGLYGYTFGSGTRLTVV.

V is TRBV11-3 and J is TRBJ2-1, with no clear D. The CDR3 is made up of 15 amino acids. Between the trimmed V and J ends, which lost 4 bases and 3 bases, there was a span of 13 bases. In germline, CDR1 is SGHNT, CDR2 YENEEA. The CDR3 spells CASSSDPLHYNEQFF. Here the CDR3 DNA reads TGTGCCAGCAGCTCGGACCCGTTACACTACAATGAGCAGTTCTTC.

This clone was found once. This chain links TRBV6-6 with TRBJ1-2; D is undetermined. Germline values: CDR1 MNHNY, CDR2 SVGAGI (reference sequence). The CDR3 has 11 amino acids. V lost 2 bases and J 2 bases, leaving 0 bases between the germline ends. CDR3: CASSYNYGYTF. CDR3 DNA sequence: TGTGCCAGCAGTTACAACTATGGCTACACCTTC.

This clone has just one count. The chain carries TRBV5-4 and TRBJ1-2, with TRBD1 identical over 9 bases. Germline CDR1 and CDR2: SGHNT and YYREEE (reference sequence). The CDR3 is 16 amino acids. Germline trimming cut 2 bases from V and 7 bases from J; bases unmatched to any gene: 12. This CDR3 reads CASSFGVTGGNIGYTF. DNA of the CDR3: TGTGCCAGCAGCTTCGGGGTGACAGGGGGTAATATTGGCTACACCTTC.

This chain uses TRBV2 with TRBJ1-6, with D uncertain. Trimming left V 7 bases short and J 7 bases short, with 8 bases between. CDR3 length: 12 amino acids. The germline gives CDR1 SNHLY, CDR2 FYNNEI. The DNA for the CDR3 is TGTGCCAGCACCCTGGGGAATTCACCCCTCCACTTT. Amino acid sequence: CASTLGNSPLHF.

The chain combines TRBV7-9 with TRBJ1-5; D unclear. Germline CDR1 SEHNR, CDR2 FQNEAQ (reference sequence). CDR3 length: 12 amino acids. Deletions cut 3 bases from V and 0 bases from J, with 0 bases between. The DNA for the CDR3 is TGTGCCAGCAGCTTTAGCAATCAGCCCCAGCATTTT. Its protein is CASSFSNQPQHF.

CDR3 sequence reads: CASSGSSGRYGELFF. CDR3 DNA sequence: TGTGCCAGCAGTGGATCTAGCGGGAGGTACGGGGAGCTGTTTTTT. The chain employs TRBV6-1 and TRBJ2-2, with 11 bases that match TRBD2. CDR3 length: 15 amino acids. From germline, CDR1 is MNHNS and CDR2 SASEGT. Trimming at V came to 4 bases and at J to 7 bases, leaving 5 bases not matched to a gene.

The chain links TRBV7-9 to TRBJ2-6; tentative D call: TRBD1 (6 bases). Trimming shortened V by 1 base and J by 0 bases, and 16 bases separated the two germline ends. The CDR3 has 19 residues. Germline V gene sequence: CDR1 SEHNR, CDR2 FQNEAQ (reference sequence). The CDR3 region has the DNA TGTGCCAGCAGCTTAGTTAAGGGGGTTGGCTACTCTGGGGCCAACGTCCTGACTTTC. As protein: CASSLVKGVGYSGANVLTF.

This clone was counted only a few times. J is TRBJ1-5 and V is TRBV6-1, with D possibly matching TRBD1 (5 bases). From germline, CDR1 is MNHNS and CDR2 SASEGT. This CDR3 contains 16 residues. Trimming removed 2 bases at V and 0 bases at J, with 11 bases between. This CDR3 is CASSEFGGYSNQPQHF. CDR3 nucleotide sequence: TGTGCCAGCAGTGAATTCGGGGGATATAGCAATCAGCCCCAGCATTTT.

Here the CDR3 DNA reads TGTGCCAGCAACCGAGGGCGAGAGACCCAGTACTTC. It is translated as CASNRGRETQYF. The V call is TRBV7-8, the J call TRBJ2-5; D might be TRBD2 (5 bases). V lost 7 bases, J lost 4 bases, and 10 bases lay in between. Germline CDR1 and CDR2: SGHVS and FQNEAQ. The CDR3 runs to 12 residues.

The CDR3 DNA sequence: TGTGCCAGCAGTGTACAGGGATTAACCTACGAGCAGTACTTC. Residues: CASSVQGLTYEQYF. This chain links TRBV2 with TRBJ2-7; D possibly corresponds to TRBD1 (6 bases). The CDR3 sequence is 14 residues long. V lost 4 bases, J lost 2 bases, and 12 bases lay in between. The germline V gene encodes CDR1 SNHLY and CDR2 FYNNEI.

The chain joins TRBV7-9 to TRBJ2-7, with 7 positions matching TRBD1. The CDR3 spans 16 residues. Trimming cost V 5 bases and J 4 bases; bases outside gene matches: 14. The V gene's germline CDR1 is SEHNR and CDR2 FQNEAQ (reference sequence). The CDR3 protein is CASSPGDSRSTYEQYF. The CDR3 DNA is TGTGCCAGCAGCCCCGGGGACAGCAGGAGCACGTACGAGCAGTACTTC. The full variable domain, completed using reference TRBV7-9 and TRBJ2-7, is DTGVSQNPRHKITKRGQNVTFRCDPISEHNRLYWYRQTLGQGPEFLTYFQNEAQLEKSRLLSDRFSAERPKGSFSTLEIQRTEQGDSAMYLCASSPGDSRSTYEQYFGPGTRLTVT.

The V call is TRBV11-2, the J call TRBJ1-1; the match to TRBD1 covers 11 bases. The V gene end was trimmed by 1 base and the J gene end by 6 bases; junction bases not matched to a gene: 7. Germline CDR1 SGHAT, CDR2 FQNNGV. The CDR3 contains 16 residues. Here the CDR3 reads CASSLVRTGGRSEAFF. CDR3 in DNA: TGTGCCAGCAGCTTAGTTCGGACAGGGGGCCGCTCTGAAGCTTTCTTT.

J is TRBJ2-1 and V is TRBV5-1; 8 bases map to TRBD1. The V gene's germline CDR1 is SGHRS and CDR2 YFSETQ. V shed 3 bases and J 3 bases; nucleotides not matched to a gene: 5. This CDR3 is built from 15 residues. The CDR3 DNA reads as TGCGCCAGCAGCTGGACAGGGAGCCACTACAATGAGCAGTTCTTC. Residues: CASSWTGSHYNEQFF.

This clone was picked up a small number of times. This CDR3 is CASSYSSVMIVKFF. As DNA, the CDR3 is TGTGCCAGCAGTTACTCGAGTGTTATGATCGTGAAGTTCTTC. The chain has TRBV6-5 and TRBJ2-1; D is unresolved. The CDR3 is made up of 14 amino acids. Trimming removed 0 bases at V and 14 bases at J, with 17 bases between. Germline lookup yields CDR1 MNHEY and CDR2 SVGAGI.

CDR3 coding DNA: TGCGCCAGCAGCCCGTCAGGGAACACTGAAGCTTTCTTT. Amino acids: CASSPSGNTEAFF. This chain links TRBV5-1 with TRBJ1-1; no clear D gene. This CDR3 has 13 residues. Germline-derived CDR1 and CDR2 are SGHRS and YFSETQ. Trimming took off 4 bases at V and 1 base at J, with 8 bases between the two ends.

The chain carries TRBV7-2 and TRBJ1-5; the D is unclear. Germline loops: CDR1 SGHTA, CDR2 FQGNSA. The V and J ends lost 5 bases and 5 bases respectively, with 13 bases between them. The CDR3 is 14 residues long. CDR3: CASSPLVVDQPQHF. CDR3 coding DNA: TGTGCCAGCAGCCCTCTTGTGGTCGATCAGCCCCAGCATTTT. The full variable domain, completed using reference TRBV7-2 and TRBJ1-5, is GAGVSQSPSNKVTEKGKDVELRCDPISGHTALYWYRQSLGQGLEFLIYFQGNSAPDKSGLPSDRFSAERTGGSVSTLTIQRTQQEDSAVYLCASSPLVVDQPQHFGDGTRLSIL.

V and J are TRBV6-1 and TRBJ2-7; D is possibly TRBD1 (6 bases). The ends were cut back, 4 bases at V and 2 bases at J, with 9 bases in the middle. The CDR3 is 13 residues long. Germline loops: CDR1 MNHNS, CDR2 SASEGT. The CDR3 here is CASSAQGTYEQYF. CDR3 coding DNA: TGTGCCAGCAGTGCACAGGGTACCTACGAGCAGTACTTC.

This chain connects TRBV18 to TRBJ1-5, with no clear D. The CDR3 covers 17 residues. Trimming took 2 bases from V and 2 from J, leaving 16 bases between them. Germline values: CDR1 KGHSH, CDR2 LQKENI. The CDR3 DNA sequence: TGTGCCAGCTCACCAGGATATCAACAGATTGGCAATCAGCCCCAGCATTTT. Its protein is CASSPGYQQIGNQPQHF.

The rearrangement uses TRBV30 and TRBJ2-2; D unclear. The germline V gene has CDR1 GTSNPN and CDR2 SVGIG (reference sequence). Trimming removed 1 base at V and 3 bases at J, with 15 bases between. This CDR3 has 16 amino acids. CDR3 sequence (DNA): TGTGCCTGGAGTGCGTTAGGGCAGAGGCACACCGGGGAGCTGTTTTTT. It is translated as CAWSALGQRHTGELFF.

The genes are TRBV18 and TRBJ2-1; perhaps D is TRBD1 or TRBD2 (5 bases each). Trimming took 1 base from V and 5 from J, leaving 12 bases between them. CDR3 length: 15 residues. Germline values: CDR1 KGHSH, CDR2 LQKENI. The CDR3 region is CASSPRGNLNNEQFF. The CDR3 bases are TGTGCCAGCTCACCACGGGGGAATCTCAACAATGAGCAGTTCTTC.

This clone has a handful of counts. The CDR3 here is CASSFIAGGGEQYF. CDR3 DNA sequence: TGTGCCAGCAGTTTCATAGCGGGAGGAGGCGAGCAGTACTTC. This sequence joins TRBV27 and TRBJ2-7, with 10 bases aligning to TRBD2. Trimming took 3 bases from V and 6 from J; bases not matched to a gene: 5. There are 14 residues in the CDR3. CDR1 and CDR2 from the germline V gene are MNHEY and SMNVEV (reference sequence).

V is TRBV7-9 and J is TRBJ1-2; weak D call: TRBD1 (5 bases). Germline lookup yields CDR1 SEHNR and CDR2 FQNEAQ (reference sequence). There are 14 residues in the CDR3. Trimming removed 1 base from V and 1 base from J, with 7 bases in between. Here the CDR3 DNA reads TGTGCCAGCAGCTTAGGGGGGAATAACTATGGCTACACCTTC. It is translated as CASSLGGNNYGYTF.

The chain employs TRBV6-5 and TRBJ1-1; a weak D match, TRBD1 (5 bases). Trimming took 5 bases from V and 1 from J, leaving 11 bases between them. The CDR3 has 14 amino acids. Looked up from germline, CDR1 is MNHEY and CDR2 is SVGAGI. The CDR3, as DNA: TGTGCCAGCAGTCCGCGACAGACGAACACTGAAGCTTTCTTT. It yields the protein CASSPRQTNTEAFF.